Given below is one T cell receptor beta chain in context. The time point denotes: pre-sensitization, week 0. The treatment is: therapeutic diphenylcyclopropenone sensitization with weekly scalp DPC. Extraction yielded total RNA from whole blood (unfractionated). Donors, patients with alopecia ranging from 18 to 70 years old and judged suitable for DPC, provided samples. Individual cDNA molecules each carried unique molecular identifiers attached by the library. TCRdb reprocessed the RACE reads via MiXCR and lists one record per CDR3 protein. Of fewer than 45,000 distinct CDR3 sequences in the sample, about a tenth are singletons; the top ten hold roughly a quarter. The data belong to a study of human T cells and chemical hapten exposure. Whole-study context: Subjects had 2% DPC placed on about 2 cm by about 2 cm of upper inner arm skin for sensitization. TCR yields differed between samples (mainly from small differences in pooled library volume).

The TCR was taken from a man aged 50 to 59 with alopecia areata. Some clones in this sample may be carry-over from other donors' samples. The specimen was whole blood, collected in connection with sensitization to the hapten diphenylcyclopropenone (DPC).

The CDR3 protein is CASSTSGNTDTQYF. The DNA for the CDR3 is TGCGCCAGCAGTACTAGCGGAAACACAGATACGCAGTATTTT. The V call is TRBV5-1, the J call TRBJ2-3; 8 positions agree with TRBD2. CDR3 size: 14 residues. Unmatched junction bases numbered 4, after V lost 5 bases and J lost 2 bases. CDR1 is SGHRS and CDR2 is YFSETQ in the germline V gene.